Listed below are T cell receptor beta chains from one sample, sequenced in a study of T cells in Graves' hyperthyroidism and ophthalmopathy. TCRdb fed the multiplex PCR reads into MiXCR, producing one record per CDR3 protein. Of some 440,000 distinct CDR3 sequences listed, approximately 15% are singletons. The sequenced material came from blood. Source of these receptors: a woman aged 18-30 years with Graves' hyperthyroidism. CDR3s include the opening cysteine and the closing phenylalanine or tryptophan. Each record gives: clone size, J gene, D gene, V gene, CDR3 protein, CDR3 DNA. A D gene is named only where the DNA matches it firmly. Clone size is not always given. Where it is, it says once, few, many or a class for expanded clones.

many	TRBJ2-5	TRBD1	TRBV7-2	CASSLQGATTQETQYF	TGTGCCAGCAGCCTACAGGGGGCGACGACTCAAGAGACCCAGTACTTC
.	TRBJ1-6	TRBD1	TRBV6-1	CASRTGSGSPLHF	TGTGCCAGCAGGACAGGGTCGGGTTCACCCCTCCACTTT
.	TRBJ2-5	.	TRBV19	CASSLIGTQETQYF	TGTGCCAGTAGCCTCATTGGGACCCAAGAGACCCAGTACTTC
.	TRBJ2-4	TRBD1	TRBV9	CASSVGQGGNIQYF	TGTGCCAGCAGCGTGGGACAGGGAGGAAACATTCAGTACTTC
.	TRBJ2-1	.	TRBV10-3	CAISESTGTPEGEQFF	TGTGCCATCAGTGAGTCAACCGGGACACCCGAGGGTGAGCAGTTCTTC
.	TRBJ1-6	.	TRBV19	CASSIVQGKGSPLHF	TGTGCCAGTAGTATTGTTCAGGGGAAGGGGTCACCCCTCCACTTT
.	TRBJ2-5	TRBD1	TRBV7-9	CASSLQGTGTETQYF	TGTGCCAGCAGCCTTCAGGGGACAGGGACAGAGACCCAGTACTTC
.	TRBJ1-5	.	TRBV3-1	CAGSLLGQPQHF	TGTGCCGGCAGCCTCTTAGGTCAGCCCCAGCATTTT
.	TRBJ1-1	.	TRBV29-1	CSVITGNTEAFF	TGCAGCGTCATTACAGGGAACACTGAAGCTTTCTTT
many	TRBJ1-5	.	TRBV19	CASGVGTLWSNQPQHF	TGTGCCAGTGGGGTGGGAACTCTATGGAGCAATCAGCCCCAGCATTTT
few	TRBJ2-5	TRBD1	TRBV5-8	CASSTDRGFQETQYF	TGTGCCAGCAGCACTGACAGGGGCTTCCAAGAGACCCAGTACTTC
few	TRBJ2-1	TRBD2	TRBV4-1	CASSQVPTSGRAYNEQFF	TGCGCCAGCAGCCAAGTCCCGACTAGCGGGAGGGCCTACAATGAGCAGTTCTTC
few	TRBJ1-5	TRBD1	TRBV7-9	CASSHGQGQGQPQHF	TGTGCCAGCAGCCACGGACAGGGTCAGGGTCAGCCCCAGCATTTT
few	TRBJ1-5	.	TRBV10-3	CAISDVRGGDQPQHF	TGTGCCATCAGTGACGTGCGCGGGGGAGATCAGCCCCAGCATTTT
.	TRBJ1-6	.	TRBV5-1	CASSFDFSNSPLHF	TGCGCCAGCAGCTTCGACTTCTCTAATTCACCCCTCCACTTT
.	TRBJ1-2	.	TRBV28	CASTSGRTYGYTF	TGTGCCAGCACCTCGGGGAGAACCTATGGCTACACCTTC
many	TRBJ1-1	.	TRBV7-8	CASSLSSVAEAFF	TGTGCCAGCAGCTTATCAAGCGTCGCTGAAGCTTTCTTT
.	TRBJ1-5	TRBD1	TRBV29-1	CSVRQGIGQPQHF	TGCAGCGTTCGACAGGGGATCGGTCAGCCCCAGCATTTT
many	TRBJ1-1	.	TRBV20-1	CSAIGGMNTEAFF	TGCAGTGCTATAGGCGGTATGAACACTGAAGCTTTCTTT
few	TRBJ1-2	TRBD1	TRBV6-5	CASSYSEGAGDDYTF	TGTGCCAGCAGTTACTCGGAGGGGGCGGGTGATGACTACACCTTC
few	TRBJ2-1	TRBD2	TRBV20-1	CSARGPGRLASYNEQFF	TGCAGTGCTAGAGGCCCGGGGAGACTAGCGTCGTACAATGAGCAGTTCTTC
.	TRBJ1-3	.	TRBV7-9	CASSPSGGGNTIYF	TGTGCCAGCAGCCCCAGCGGAGGGGGAAACACCATATATTTT
many	TRBJ2-3	.	TRBV20-1	CSAPGHTNRDTQYF	TGCAGTGCTCCCGGGCACACTAATCGGGATACGCAGTATTTT
.	TRBJ2-2	.	TRBV12-3/TRBV12-4	CASSFGGGELFF	TGTGCCAGCAGTTTCGGGGGAGGGGAGCTGTTTTTT
.	TRBJ2-2	.	TRBV9	CASSVVRDTGKLFF	TGTGCCAGCAGCGTAGTTCGAGACACCGGGAAGCTGTTTTTT
.	TRBJ1-4	.	TRBV28	CASSPAFQEKLFF	TGTGCCAGCAGCCCCGCCTTCCAGGAAAAACTGTTTTTT
few	TRBJ1-6	TRBD1	TRBV10-2	CASTQGQAYNSPLHF	TGCGCCAGCACCCAGGGACAGGCCTATAATTCACCCCTCCACTTT
.	TRBJ1-2	.	TRBV28	CASSPTTGFYGYTF	TGTGCCAGCAGTCCCACCACAGGGTTCTATGGCTACACCTTC
many	TRBJ2-7	TRBD2	TRBV20-1	CSARDDREGFDEQYF	TGCAGTGCTAGAGATGACCGGGAGGGATTTGACGAGCAGTACTTC
.	TRBJ1-4	.	TRBV4-1	CASSQDIPSEKLFF	TGCGCCAGCAGCCAAGATATCCCCTCAGAAAAACTGTTTTTT
many	TRBJ2-7	.	TRBV20-1	CTSRVLSRRPFHYEQYF	TGCACCTCTAGAGTCTTATCGCGGCGACCCTTTCACTACGAGCAGTACTTC
.	TRBJ2-4	.	TRBV20-1	CSAVHRGQGDIQYF	TGCAGTGCTGTACATCGGGGGCAAGGGGACATTCAGTACTTC
.	TRBJ2-3	TRBD2	TRBV9	CASSVGTSGTDTQYF	TGTGCCAGCAGCGTAGGGACTAGCGGCACAGATACGCAGTATTTT
few	TRBJ1-4	TRBD1	TRBV24-1	CATSESGQGSEKLFF	TGTGCCACCAGTGAATCTGGACAGGGCAGTGAAAAACTGTTTTTT
many	TRBJ2-3	.	TRBV7-8	CASSEAEQGTDTQYF	TGTGCCAGCAGCGAAGCGGAACAGGGCACAGATACGCAGTATTTT
many	TRBJ1-2	TRBD1	TRBV3-1	CASSVPGQGAYGYTF	TGTGCCAGCAGCGTACCGGGACAGGGAGCCTATGGCTACACCTTC
many	TRBJ1-1	.	TRBV6-5	CASSYSQTTNTEAFF	TGTGCCAGCAGTTACTCTCAGACGACGAACACTGAAGCTTTCTTT
many	TRBJ2-7	.	TRBV18	CASSRVVLYEQYF	TGTGCCAGCTCCAGGGTCGTACTCTACGAGCAGTACTTC
.	TRBJ2-7	TRBD2	TRBV10-3	CAISELRGGVYEQYF	TGTGCCATCAGTGAGTTGCGGGGAGGGGTCTACGAGCAGTACTTC
.	TRBJ2-2	.	TRBV6-5	CASSYSGGLFF	TGTGCCAGCAGTTACTCCGGGGGGCTGTTTTTT
many	TRBJ2-2	TRBD1	TRBV5-1	CASSPGQGRGTGELFF	TGCGCCAGCAGCCCGGGACAGGGGCGCGGCACCGGGGAGCTGTTTTTT
many	TRBJ2-2	TRBD2	TRBV13	CASSHRTRDYTGELFF	TGTGCCAGCAGCCATCGGACTAGGGACTACACCGGGGAGCTGTTTTTT
.	TRBJ2-2	TRBD1	TRBV2	CASRRGQGTTGELFF	TGTGCCAGCAGACGGGGACAGGGTACCACCGGGGAGCTGTTTTTT
many	TRBJ1-2	TRBD1	TRBV6-1	CASSAHDRGTDGYTF	TGTGCCAGCAGTGCCCATGACAGGGGGACGGATGGCTACACCTTC
many	TRBJ1-5	.	TRBV24-1	CATGGAGDQPQHF	TGTGCCACCGGCGGGGCCGGGGATCAGCCCCAGCATTTT
many	TRBJ2-5	TRBD2	TRBV28	CASSWTSGSIRTQYF	TGTGCCAGCAGCTGGACTAGCGGGAGTATTCGGACCCAGTACTTC
few	TRBJ2-7	.	TRBV6-1	CASSSPPSNSYEQYF	TGTGCCAGCAGTTCTCCTCCTTCAAACTCCTACGAGCAGTACTTC